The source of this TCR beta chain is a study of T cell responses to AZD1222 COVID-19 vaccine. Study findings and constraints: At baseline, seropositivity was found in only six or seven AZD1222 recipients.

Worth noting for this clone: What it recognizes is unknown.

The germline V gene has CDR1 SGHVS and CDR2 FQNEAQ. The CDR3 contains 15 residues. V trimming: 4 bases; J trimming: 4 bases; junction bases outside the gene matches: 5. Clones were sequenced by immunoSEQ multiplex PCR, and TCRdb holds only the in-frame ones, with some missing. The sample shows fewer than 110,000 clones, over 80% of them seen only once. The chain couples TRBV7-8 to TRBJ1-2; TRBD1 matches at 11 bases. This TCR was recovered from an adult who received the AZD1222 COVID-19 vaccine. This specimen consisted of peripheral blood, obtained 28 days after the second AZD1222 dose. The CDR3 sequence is CASSSAGTGGYGYTF. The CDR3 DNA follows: TGTGCCAGCAGCTCCGCCGGGACAGGGGGCTATGGCTACACCTTC.